These T cell receptor beta chains were read from a single sample in a study of T cells in Graves' hyperthyroidism and ophthalmopathy. TCRdb re-derived calls from the multiplex PCR reads in MiXCR, one entry per CDR3 protein. The sample has 650,000 to 850,000 distinct CDR3 sequences; 18% are singletons. Source material: blood. These receptors all stem from a woman in her forties or fifties with Graves' hyperthyroidism that later progressed to Graves' ophthalmopathy. Both conserved end residues are part of each CDR3. D genes are given only for firm matches. Some rows mark clone size as missing; the rest say once, few, many or name a class of expanded clone.

TRBV20-1	TRBD2	TRBJ2-4	-	CSARRLAEVAKNIQYF	TGCAGTGCTAGAAGACTAGCGGAAGTAGCCAAAAACATTCAGTACTTC
TRBV7-2	-	TRBJ1-2	many	CASSRATNYGYTF	TGTGCCAGCAGCCGGGCTACTAACTATGGCTACACCTTC
TRBV7-9	-	TRBJ1-2	few	CASSYHRDSDGYTF	TGTGCCAGCAGCTACCACCGGGACTCCGATGGCTACACCTTC
TRBV5-1	-	TRBJ2-1	-	CASSRVTGASYNEQFF	TGCGCCAGCAGCCGAGTAACGGGGGCCTCCTACAATGAGCAGTTCTTC
TRBV19	TRBD1	TRBJ2-7	few	CATLDRGDEQYF	TGTGCCACCCTGGACAGGGGGGACGAGCAGTACTTC
TRBV20-1	-	TRBJ1-1	few	CSAYRVYEAFF	TGCAGTGCTTACAGGGTGTATGAAGCTTTCTTT
TRBV12-3/TRBV12-4	-	TRBJ2-3	many	CASSPGPRADTQYF	TGTGCCAGCAGTCCCGGGCCAAGAGCAGATACGCAGTATTTT
TRBV6-1	-	TRBJ2-3	few	CASRSSRPLGATQYF	TGTGCCAGCAGAAGCTCCCGGCCACTCGGGGCCACGCAGTATTTT
TRBV14	-	TRBJ2-2	-	CASSQDGRGTGELFF	TGTGCCAGCAGCCAAGATGGTCGGGGGACCGGGGAGCTGTTTTTT
TRBV2	-	TRBJ2-5	many	CASSFTGIEETQYF	TGTGCCAGCAGTTTCACAGGGATAGAAGAGACCCAGTACTTC
TRBV4-1	-	TRBJ2-1	few	CASSQGQTSYNEQFF	TGCGCCAGCAGCCAAGGACAAACCTCCTACAATGAGCAGTTCTTC
TRBV6-1	TRBD1	TRBJ1-1	few	CASSPTDRVKAFF	TGTGCCAGCAGTCCGACGGACAGGGTGAAAGCTTTCTTT
TRBV6-2/TRBV6-3	-	TRBJ2-2	-	CASKDWDTGELFF	TGTGCCAGCAAAGACTGGGACACCGGGGAGCTGTTTTTT
TRBV20-1	-	TRBJ1-2	many	CSAPLVSYGYTF	TGCAGTGCCCCGTTAGTCAGCTATGGCTACACCTTC
TRBV7-3	-	TRBJ2-2	-	CASSFGTLPGELFF	TGTGCCAGCAGCTTCGGGACCCTGCCCGGGGAGCTGTTTTTT
TRBV13	TRBD2	TRBJ2-3	many	CASSPTFPGLAGVIDTQYF	TGTGCCAGCAGCCCGACCTTCCCGGGACTAGCGGGGGTGATAGATACGCAGTATTTT
TRBV11-2	TRBD1	TRBJ2-4	-	CASSPTGGLAKNIQYF	TGTGCCAGCAGCCCTACAGGGGGGCTAGCCAAAAACATTCAGTACTTC
TRBV20-1	TRBD1	TRBJ1-2	-	CSAPGDRGDWYGYTF	TGCAGTGCCCCCGGCGACAGGGGGGATTGGTATGGCTACACCTTC
TRBV6-1	-	TRBJ1-1	-	CASSVGRTNTEAFF	TGTGCCAGCAGTGTGGGACGGACAAACACTGAAGCTTTCTTT
TRBV5-1	TRBD2	TRBJ2-1	few	CASSLVLAGGPNGQFF	TGCGCCAGCAGCTTGGTGTTAGCGGGGGGGCCTAATGGGCAGTTCTTC
TRBV2	-	TRBJ1-4	many	CASNSKGLTPATNEKLFF	TGTGCCAGCAACTCCAAAGGACTCACCCCGGCAACTAATGAAAAACTGTTTTTT
TRBV3-1	-	TRBJ2-3	-	CASSSWDTQYF	TGTGCCAGCAGCTCCTGGGATACGCAGTATTTT
TRBV7-9	-	TRBJ1-6	many	CASSLEGLESPLHF	TGTGCCAGCAGCTTAGAGGGACTCGAATCACCCCTCCACTTT
TRBV29-1	-	TRBJ1-1	many	CSDGTAENTEAFF	TGCAGCGACGGGACCGCCGAGAACACTGAAGCTTTCTTT
TRBV5-1	TRBD1	TRBJ1-5	-	CASSPTGADQPQHF	TGCGCCAGCAGCCCGACAGGGGCCGATCAGCCCCAGCATTTT
TRBV7-2	TRBD2	TRBJ2-7	-	CASSSQAGAGSPYEQYF	TGTGCCAGCAGCTCCCAAGCGGGGGCTGGGTCTCCCTACGAGCAGTACTTC
TRBV5-4	TRBD2	TRBJ2-1	-	CASRRSSGGSDEQFF	TGTGCCAGCAGGCGGTCTAGCGGGGGTTCGGATGAGCAGTTCTTC
TRBV5-1	-	TRBJ2-1	many	CASSTTGDQSYNEQFF	TGCGCCAGCAGCACGACGGGGGACCAATCCTACAATGAGCAGTTCTTC
TRBV7-9	TRBD1	TRBJ2-1	many	CASSLGDRGPDNEQFF	TGTGCCAGCAGCTTAGGGGACAGGGGGCCAGACAATGAGCAGTTCTTC
TRBV19	-	TRBJ1-6	once	CASQPATGPSPLHF	TGTGCCAGCCAGCCCGCAACGGGGCCCTCACCCCTCCACTTT
TRBV3-1	-	TRBJ2-3	many	CASSQDLRTLSTDTQYF	TGTGCCAGCAGCCAAGATCTAAGGACTCTTAGCACAGATACGCAGTATTTT
TRBV4-1	-	TRBJ1-2	-	CASSYASGGRANYGYTF	TGCGCCAGCAGCTATGCATCGGGAGGCAGAGCTAACTATGGCTACACCTTC
TRBV6-5	TRBD1	TRBJ1-6	-	CASSWGRGRRNSPLHF	TGTGCCAGCAGTTGGGGCAGGGGGCGTCGTAATTCACCCCTCCACTTT
TRBV6-1	-	TRBJ1-1	many	CASSEGGGNTEAFF	TGTGCCAGCAGTGAAGGAGGGGGGAACACTGAAGCTTTCTTT
TRBV13	-	TRBJ2-1	few	CASSLVPLQRGEQFF	TGTGCCAGCAGCTTAGTCCCTCTACAGCGTGGTGAGCAGTTCTTC
TRBV3-1	TRBD2	TRBJ2-7	many	CASSGAYEQYF	TGTGCCAGTAGCGGGGCCTACGAGCAGTACTTC
TRBV29-1	-	TRBJ1-1	-	CSVGSGGTNTEAFF	TGCAGCGTAGGAAGCGGAGGGACTAACACTGAAGCTTTCTTT
TRBV30	-	TRBJ2-3	-	CAWSVPQYTRRAGEDTQYF	TGTGCCTGGAGTGTACCGCAATATACCCGTAGGGCGGGTGAAGATACGCAGTATTTT
TRBV6-6	-	TRBJ1-2	few	CASSYGPREGYGYTF	TGTGCCAGCAGTTACGGGCCACGGGAGGGCTATGGCTACACCTTC
TRBV6-1	TRBD1	TRBJ1-2	-	CASSPQTLRTGSSYGYTF	TGTGCCAGCAGCCCCCAAACCCTTAGGACAGGGTCAAGCTATGGCTACACCTTC
TRBV6-1	-	TRBJ1-4	-	CASQLSPDTTNEKLFF	TGTGCCAGCCAACTGTCCCCCGATACAACTAATGAAAAACTGTTTTTT
TRBV20-1	-	TRBJ2-7	-	CSARVPDRNLREQYF	TGCAGTGCTAGAGTCCCGGACCGCAACTTGCGGGAGCAGTACTTC
TRBV9	-	TRBJ2-3	-	CASSVDVGSRTDTQYF	TGTGCCAGCAGCGTAGATGTCGGCTCCCGGACAGATACGCAGTATTTT
TRBV9	-	TRBJ2-3	many	CASRAGGTDTQYF	TGTGCCAGCAGGGCCGGGGGCACAGATACGCAGTATTTT
TRBV7-9	-	TRBJ2-7	-	CASNSGSSYEQYF	TGTGCCAGCAATAGCGGTTCCTCCTACGAGCAGTACTTC
TRBV19	-	TRBJ1-1	-	CASSAPGGPRNTEAFF	TGTGCCAGCAGTGCTCCCGGAGGCCCGCGGAACACTGAAGCTTTCTTT
TRBV15	-	TRBJ2-7	many	CATSRDRATYEQYF	TGTGCCACCAGCAGAGATAGGGCTACCTACGAGCAGTACTTC
TRBV6-2/TRBV6-3	-	TRBJ1-5	few	CASTRDSKGQPQHF	TGTGCCAGCACCAGAGACAGTAAGGGTCAGCCCCAGCATTTT
TRBV5-8	TRBD1	TRBJ1-1	many	CASSQPTGRPFF	TGTGCCAGCAGCCAACCGACAGGGAGGCCTTTCTTT
TRBV5-6	-	TRBJ1-1	few	CASSYDEVEAFF	TGTGCCAGCAGCTATGACGAAGTGGAAGCTTTCTTT
TRBV5-1	TRBD2	TRBJ2-1	-	CASSLALAGAYYNEQFF	TGCGCCAGCAGCTTGGCGCTAGCGGGGGCCTATTACAATGAGCAGTTCTTC